This TCR beta chain was recorded in a study of OX40 agonist ivuxolimab in advanced cancers. Study-wide results and limits: The antigens recognized by the expanded peripheral T cells, that is their antigen specificity, were not determined.

Worth noting for this clone: Its antigen is not identified.

Libraries were prepared by immunoSEQ multiplex PCR; TCRdb keeps only in-frame clonotypes and omits some of them. The data show around 72,000 clones, 90% to 95% seen once. After removal of 1 base from V and 4 bases from J, the junction contained 6 bases not matched to a gene. CDR1 and CDR2 (germline): SGHAT, FQNNGV. CDR3 size: 15 residues. Specimen: CD4+ or CD8+ T cells sorted from blood, collected in a trial of the OX40 agonist ivuxolimab. The chain links TRBV11-2 to TRBJ2-5; TRBD1 aligns across 7 bases. This TCR derives from an adult with an advanced solid tumor such as melanoma, head and neck, liver or kidney cancer. The CDR3 is CASSLGGGRVETQYF. CDR3 DNA sequence: TGTGCCAGCAGCTTAGGAGGGGGCAGGGTAGAGACCCAGTACTTC.